These 10 T cell receptor beta chains were sequenced from one sample in a study of cytomegalovirus exposure and HLA in healthy donors. PCR used 60 Vbeta primers and 13 Jbeta primers. Profiling relied on immunoSEQ multiplex PCR, and the TCRdb table lists in-frame clones only, not all of them. Of 170,000 or so clones in the sample, just under 80% were seen once. Material: PBMCs. These TCRs come from a woman aged 45 to 65 in good health and CMV-seropositive.

This clone was seen only a few times. CDR3 sequence reads: CASSFLTSGGFQETQYF. CDR3 DNA sequence: TGTGCCAGCAGTTTCTTGACTAGCGGGGGTTTCCAAGAGACCCAGTACTTC. The chain recombines TRBV27 with TRBJ2-5; 12 bases line up with TRBD2. V dropped 3 bases and J dropped 1; count of bases not matched to a gene: 6. Germline V gene sequence: CDR1 MNHEY, CDR2 SMNVEV (reference sequence). The CDR3 runs to 17 residues.

This chain connects TRBV18 to TRBJ2-3, with TRBD2 identical over 7 bases. V was clipped by 4 bases and J by 14 bases; unmatched bases: 9. Germline CDR1 and CDR2: KGHSH and LQKENI. The CDR3 has 12 amino acids. As DNA, the CDR3 is TGTGCCAGCTCACTCATGGCGGGGGAGCCGTATTTT. The encoded protein is CASSLMAGEPYF.

V and J are TRBV2 and TRBJ2-7; no clear D. V shed 6 bases and J shed 4 bases, with 7 bases lying between them. CDR1 and CDR2 from the germline V gene are SNHLY and FYNNEI. The CDR3 sequence is 11 residues long. CDR3 loop: CASSPSYEQYF. The CDR3 DNA sequence: TGTGCCAGCAGCCCCAGTTACGAGCAGTACTTC.

This chain connects TRBV2 to TRBJ2-3; 7 bases line up with TRBD2. The V gene's germline CDR1 is SNHLY and CDR2 FYNNEI. V dropped 8 bases and J dropped 6; count of bases not matched to a gene: 8. This CDR3 contains 13 residues. The CDR3 protein is CASVIGGTDTQYF. The DNA for the CDR3 is TGTGCCAGCGTTATCGGGGGGACTGATACGCAGTATTTT.

In regard to this clone: Relative to the germline gene, one junction end is altered; a read error may explain this. The sample holds other DNA sequences that translate to the same CDR3. The chain recombines TRBV6-1 with TRBJ1-6, with TRBD1 matching 7 bases. Per the germline V gene, CDR1 is MNHNS and CDR2 is SASEGT. CDR3 size: 15 residues. CDR3 sequence: CASSPLQGGNSPLHF. CDR3 nucleotides: TGCGCCAGCAGCCCTTTGCAGGGGGGCAATTCACCCCTCCACTTT.

V gene TRBV7-8 combines with J gene TRBJ2-7; 7 nucleotides agree with TRBD1. The ends lost 0 bases at V and 3 bases at J; junction bases unmatched: 5. Germline V gene lookup returns CDR1 SGHVS and CDR2 FQNEAQ. The length of the CDR3 is 15 residues. CDR3 sequence (DNA): TGTGCCAGCAGCTTAGCAATGACAGGGTTCTACGAGCAGTACTTC. Translating gives CASSLAMTGFYEQYF.

This chain uses TRBV7-2 with TRBJ2-5; the D is unclear. CDR1 SGHTA and CDR2 FQGNSA come from the germline V gene. V lost 1 base to trimming and J lost 7 bases, with 10 bases between them. This CDR3 is built from 13 residues. CDR3 sequence reads: CASSLELLGTQYF. CDR3 DNA sequence: TGTGCCAGCAGCTTAGAACTCCTAGGGACCCAGTACTTC.

The rearrangement uses TRBV5-1 and TRBJ1-2, with TRBD1 identical over 9 bases. V dropped 5 bases and J dropped 6; count of bases not matched to a gene: 8. In germline, CDR1 is SGHRS, CDR2 YFSETQ. This CDR3 has 14 amino acids. The CDR3: CASSMGQGVNGYTF. For the CDR3, the DNA is TGCGCCAGCAGTATGGGACAGGGAGTGAATGGCTACACCTTC.

This chain joins TRBV5-1 and TRBJ2-5; D is perhaps TRBD2 (5 bases). The germline V gene encodes CDR1 SGHRS and CDR2 YFSETQ. This CDR3 has 11 residues. Between the trimmed V and J ends, which lost 3 bases and 5 bases, there was a span of 5 bases. The CDR3: CASSSGETQYF. The CDR3 DNA follows: TGCGCCAGCAGCTCGGGGGAGACCCAGTACTTC.

In the case of this clone: The junction departs from the called germline gene at one end, perhaps through a read error. This rearrangement joins TRBV7-9 to TRBJ1-1; TRBD1 agrees at 9 bases. Germline V gives CDR1 SEHNR, CDR2 FQNEAQ (reference sequence). The CDR3 length is 15 residues. CDR3 in amino acids: CSSSPGQGSNTEAFF. The CDR3 DNA sequence: TGTTCCAGCAGTCCTGGACAGGGGAGCAACACTGAAGCTTTCTTT.